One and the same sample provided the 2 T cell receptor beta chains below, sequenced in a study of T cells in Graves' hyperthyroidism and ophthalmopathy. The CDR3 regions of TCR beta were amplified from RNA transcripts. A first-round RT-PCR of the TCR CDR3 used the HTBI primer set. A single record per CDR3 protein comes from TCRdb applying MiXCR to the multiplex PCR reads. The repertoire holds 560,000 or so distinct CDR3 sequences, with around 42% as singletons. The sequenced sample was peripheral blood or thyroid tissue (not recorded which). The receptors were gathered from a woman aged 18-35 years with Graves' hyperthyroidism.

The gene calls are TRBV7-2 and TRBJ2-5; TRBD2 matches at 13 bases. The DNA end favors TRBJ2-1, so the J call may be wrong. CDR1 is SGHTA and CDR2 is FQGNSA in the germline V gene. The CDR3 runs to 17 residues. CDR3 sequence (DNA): TGTGCCAGCAGCTGGCAGACTAGCGGGAGGCCGGTGGATGAGCAGTTCTTC. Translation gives CASSWQTSGRPVDEQFF.

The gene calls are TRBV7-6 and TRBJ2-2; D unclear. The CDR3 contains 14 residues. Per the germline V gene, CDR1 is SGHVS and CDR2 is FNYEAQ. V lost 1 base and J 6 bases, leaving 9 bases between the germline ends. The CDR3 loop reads CASSLDGYAGELFF. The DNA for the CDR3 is TGTGCCAGCAGCTTAGACGGGTATGCCGGGGAGCTGTTTTTT.